The present entry profiles one TCR beta chain with its context. The antigen remains undetermined. The study ran its PCR with 60 Vbeta and 13 Jbeta primers. Method: immunoSEQ multiplex PCR; TCRdb's copy keeps in-frame clones and lacks some. The sample yields 110,000 to 150,000 clones, around 85% seen once. This entry belongs to a study of cytomegalovirus exposure and HLA in healthy donors. The overall study: Most donors, approximately 82% of around 400 genotyped, fell in the Caucasian-associated ancestry cluster.

The V gene end was trimmed by 4 bases and the J gene end by 7 bases; junction bases not matched to a gene: 7. Per germline, CDR1 SGHNT and CDR2 YYREEE (reference sequence). The CDR3 loop spans 15 amino acids. Findings and limits, study-wide: Sequencing depth roughly uniform across donors was assumed in presence/absence analyses. Several of the most significant clusters appeared, in a later analysis, to be linked to common viral pathogens. Accounts indicate the classifier identified cytomegalovirus status with strong specificity and sensitivity.

The chain uses TRBV5-4 and TRBJ2-3, with 12 nucleotides matching TRBD1. Sequencing was carried out using PBMCs. This sequence originates from a woman aged 45-65 years in good health and CMV-seropositive. The CDR3 reads CASSLRDRGLNTQYF. For the CDR3, the DNA is TGTGCCAGCAGCCTCCGGGACAGGGGGCTTAATACGCAGTATTTT.